The clone carrying this TCR beta chain came up many times. The antigen remains unidentified. These data originate in a study of identical twins. Using its own MiXCR run on the 5' RACE reads, TCRdb lists one record per CDR3 protein. The sample has 1.5 million to 2 million distinct CDR3 sequences; around 33% are singletons. The CDR3 extends over 13 amino acids. In germline, CDR1 is MNHEY, CDR2 SMNVEV (reference sequence). With 6 bases removed from V and 4 bases from J, the gap between germline ends came to 12 bases. Study outcomes and limitations: While abundant cord blood beta clonotypes carried fewer insertions, memory repertoires showed no such pattern. The degree of excess twin sharing was weaker in beta out-of-frame sequences.

This receptor was identified in a newborn girl in good health. This chain links TRBV27 with TRBJ2-5; D is unresolved. Sequenced material: cord blood. The CDR3 DNA sequence: TGTGCCAGCAGCCTCACCGGATCAGAGACCCAGTACTTC. The encoded protein is CASSLTGSETQYF.